The 23 T cell receptor beta chains below come from one sample, sequenced in a study of blood T cell repertoires in COVID-19. TCRdb's table, derived via immunoSEQ multiplex PCR, lists solely in-frame clones and lacks some. The sample contains fewer than 200,000 clones, roughly 80% of which appear only once. Input material: peripheral blood. These receptors were obtained from an elderly woman with COVID-19, enrolled during active disease.

CDR3 nucleotide sequence: TGTGCCAGCAGCCAGATGGACAGGGGTTTTGATACGCAGTATTTT. The encoded protein is CASSQMDRGFDTQYF. This sequence joins TRBV28 and TRBJ2-3; 9 bases match TRBD1. V shed 6 bases and J 6 bases; nucleotides not matched to a gene: 10. The CDR3 spans 15 residues. Germline values: CDR1 MDHEN, CDR2 SYDVKM.

The V call is TRBV27, the J call TRBJ2-1; TRBD2 agrees at 11 bases. Germline assignment: CDR1 MNHEY and CDR2 SMNVEV (reference sequence). With V trimmed by 6 bases and J by 8 bases, 9 bases remained unmatched. The CDR3 has 15 residues. The CDR3 DNA follows: TGTGCCAGCAGGAATAGCGGGGGGGCCGGTCATGAGCAGTTCTTC. Translating gives CASRNSGGAGHEQFF.

This clone was seen just once. The rearrangement joins TRBV7-2 to TRBJ1-2, with a tentative D call TRBD1 (6 bases). Germline values: CDR1 SGHTA, CDR2 FQGNSA. V lost 2 bases, J lost 6 bases, and 16 bases lay in between. The CDR3 extends over 15 amino acids. This CDR3 reads CASSLRSGGADGYTF. DNA of the CDR3: TGTGCCAGCAGCTTAAGGTCTGGGGGCGCGGATGGCTACACCTTC.

In its sample, this clone was seen once. This chain joins TRBV28 and TRBJ1-5; 8 nucleotides line up with TRBD1. V shed 1 base and J 0 bases; nucleotides not matched to a gene: 14. This CDR3 has 20 amino acids. The V gene's germline CDR1 is MDHEN and CDR2 SYDVKM. CDR3 bases: TGTGCCAGCAGTTTATTTGGCAGGGGGCGGGATTTCTATAGCAATCAGCCCCAGCATTTT. Its translation: CASSLFGRGRDFYSNQPQHF.

The V call is TRBV28, the J call TRBJ2-7; TRBD2 matches 13 bases. Germline CDR1 and CDR2: MDHEN and SYDVKM. Trimming removed 8 bases from V and 4 bases from J; junction bases left unmatched: 14. The CDR3 covers 17 residues. The CDR3, as DNA: TGTGCCAGCCGAACTAGCGGGAGGGCCCAGGGAGTTTACGAGCAGTACTTC. Translating it yields CASRTSGRAQGVYEQYF.

The chain joins TRBV10-3 to TRBJ1-1; 8 bases are shared with TRBD1. With V trimmed by 6 bases and J by 3 bases, 6 bases remained unmatched. Germline loops: CDR1 ENHRY, CDR2 SYGVKD. CDR3 size: 14 residues. DNA of the CDR3: TGTGCCATCAGGACAGGGGTCGGGTACACTGAAGCTTTCTTT. It is translated as CAIRTGVGYTEAFF.

The CDR3 DNA is TGTGCCAGTAGTTGGGGGGTTGATGCGGAGCAGTACTTC. Protein sequence: CASSWGVDAEQYF. V gene TRBV19 combines with J gene TRBJ2-7; a possible D gene is TRBD2 (6 bases). With 5 bases removed from V and 7 bases from J, the gap between germline ends came to 15 bases. Germline lookup yields CDR1 LNHDA and CDR2 SQIVND (reference sequence). CDR3 size: 13 residues.

The CDR3 here is CASSLSPGQYSYNEQFF. The CDR3 bases are TGTGCCAGCAGCTTGTCACCGGGACAGTACTCCTACAATGAGCAGTTCTTC. The chain has TRBV5-6 and TRBJ2-1; 7 positions agree with TRBD1. J lost 0 bases, V lost 1 base, and 7 bases had no gene match. This CDR3 region has 17 residues. Germline values: CDR1 SGHDT, CDR2 YYEEEE. The whole variable domain, remainder taken from reference TRBV5-6 and TRBJ2-1, is DAGVTQSPTHLIKTRGQQVTLRCSPKSGHDTVSWYQQALGQGPQFIFQYYEEEERQRGNFPDRFSGHQFPNYSSELNVNALLLGDSALYLCASSLSPGQYSYNEQFFGPGTRLTVL.

This chain connects TRBV28 to TRBJ1-1; 8 bases are shared with TRBD1. This CDR3 comprises 15 residues. Germline loops: CDR1 MDHEN, CDR2 SYDVKM. J gave up 3 bases and V 5 bases, and 8 bases lay outside the gene matches. The CDR3, as DNA: TGTGCCAGCAGTCCACCGGACAGGGTATACACTGAAGCTTTCTTT. Its protein is CASSPPDRVYTEAFF. The variable domain in full, completed from reference TRBV28 and TRBJ1-1, reads DVKVTQSSRYLVKRTGEKVFLECVQDMDHENMFWYRQDPGLGLRLIYFSYDVKMKEKGDIPEGYSVSREKKERFSLILESASTNQTSMYLCASSPPDRVYTEAFFGQGTRLTVV.

The CDR3 nucleotides are TGTGTCAGAAGCTTAGGAGGGATATCACCCCTCCACTTT. Protein sequence: CVRSLGGISPLHF. The V call is TRBV7-5, the J call TRBJ1-6. TRBV7-5 is a recognized pseudogene. This CDR3 is 13 amino acids long.

This rearrangement joins TRBV18 to TRBJ1-1, with a weak D call TRBD1 (5 bases). V lost 2 bases, J lost 11 bases, and 12 bases lay in between. The CDR3 has 12 residues. CDR1 is KGHSH, CDR2 LQKENI, per germline. For the CDR3, the DNA is TGTGCCAGCTCACCATTTCAGGGTTCGGCTTTCTTT. This translates into CASSPFQGSAFF.

The chain combines TRBV11-2 with TRBJ1-2, with a weak D call TRBD1 (6 bases). The CDR3 consists of 14 residues. Germline CDR1 reads SGHAT; CDR2 reads FQNNGV. The ends were cut back, 5 bases at V and 3 bases at J, with 13 bases in the middle. The CDR3 bases are TGTGCCAGCAGCCGCCGGGGACATTACTATGGCTACACCTTC. This translates into CASSRRGHYYGYTF.

The CDR3 nucleotides read TGTGCCACCAGTGATTTACTAGCGGGAGGGCAAGAGACCCAGTACTTC. Translating it yields CATSDLLAGGQETQYF. The rearrangement links TRBV24-1 to TRBJ2-5, with 13 positions matching TRBD2. The germline V gene has CDR1 KGHDR and CDR2 SFDVKD. V lost 1 base and J lost 2; bases outside the gene matches: 0. The length of the CDR3 is 16 residues.

This sequence joins TRBV6-2 or TRBV6-3 and TRBJ1-2; a weak D match, TRBD1 (6 bases). With 5 bases removed from V and 8 bases from J, the gap between germline ends came to 12 bases. Germline-derived CDR1 and CDR2 are MNHEY and SVGEGT. CDR3 length: 12 amino acids. This CDR3 is CASSDRLAGYTF. DNA for the CDR3: TGTGCCAGCAGTGACAGGTTGGCGGGCTACACCTTC.

The chain employs TRBV6-6 and TRBJ1-2; tentative D call: TRBD1 (5 bases). The germline CDR1 and CDR2 sequences are MNHNY and SVGAGI (reference sequence). The CDR3 runs to 12 residues. Trimming took off 3 bases at V and 8 bases at J, with 10 bases between the two ends. The CDR3 DNA reads TGTGCCAGCAGTTATTCGGGGGACGGCTACACCTTC. This sequence encodes CASSYSGDGYTF.

The DNA of the CDR3 is TGTGCCAGCAGTGACCAGATGTGGCGGGAGCAGTACTTC. It codes for CASSDQMWREQYF. V usage is TRBV2 and J usage is TRBJ2-7; no clear D. The CDR3 loop spans 13 amino acids. Per the germline V gene, CDR1 is SNHLY and CDR2 is FYNNEI. V was trimmed by 3 bases and J by 7 bases, leaving 13 bases between them.

The rearrangement joins TRBV19 to TRBJ1-5; D perhaps matches TRBD1 (5 bases). Germline values: CDR1 LNHDA, CDR2 SQIVND (reference sequence). The CDR3 sequence is 13 residues long. Trimming cost V 6 bases and J 5 bases, with 11 bases left between them. The CDR3 loop is CASRVQQDQPQHF. For the CDR3, the DNA is TGTGCCAGTAGGGTTCAACAGGATCAGCCCCAGCATTTT. The full variable domain, completed using reference TRBV19 and TRBJ1-5, is DGGITQSPKYLFRKEGQNVTLSCEQNLNHDAMYWYRQDPGQGLRLIYYSQIVNDFQKGDIAEGYSVSREKKESFPLTVTSAQKNPTAFYLCASRVQQDQPQHFGDGTRLSIL.

The chain employs TRBV19 and TRBJ1-1; 8 bases are a match to TRBD1. The CDR3 is 15 amino acids. Germline V gives CDR1 LNHDA, CDR2 SQIVND (reference sequence). V shed 4 bases and J 5 bases; nucleotides not matched to a gene: 9. CDR3 in amino acids: CASSRGQGVNTEAFF. In DNA form, the CDR3 reads TGTGCCAGTAGTAGAGGACAGGGAGTAAATACTGAAGCTTTCTTT.

The sample holds one count of this clone. The V call is TRBV19, the J call TRBJ1-6; TRBD1 is a possible D gene (6 bases). This CDR3 has 13 residues. Germline V gene lookup returns CDR1 LNHDA and CDR2 SQIVND (reference sequence). V gave up 3 bases and J gave up 11 bases, with 11 bases separating them. The DNA of the CDR3 is TGTGCCAGTAGTATTGGGGGCAGCGCACCCCTCCACTTT. Translating gives CASSIGGSAPLHF.

This rearrangement joins TRBV27 to TRBJ1-2; no reliable D call. Between the trimmed V and J ends, which lost 4 bases and 4 bases, there was a span of 13 bases. CDR1 and CDR2 (germline): MNHEY, SMNVEV (reference sequence). The CDR3 sequence is 14 residues long. CDR3 amino acids: CASSSIGLSYGYTF. Written as DNA, the CDR3 is TGTGCCAGCAGTTCTATCGGACTGAGCTATGGCTACACCTTC.

This clone was observed a handful of times. The chain combines TRBV7-8 with TRBJ2-7, with no clear D. Trimming left V 1 base short and J 1 base short, with 5 bases between. The germline V gene encodes CDR1 SGHVS and CDR2 FQNEAQ. CDR3 size: 13 residues. The CDR3 DNA reads TGTGCCAGCAGCTTAGTCCAGTCCTACGAGCAGTACTTC. Its translation: CASSLVQSYEQYF.

This chain connects TRBV7-2 to TRBJ2-3; D may be TRBD2 (6 bases). Germline lookup yields CDR1 SGHTA and CDR2 FQGNSA. With 5 bases removed from V and 3 bases from J, the gap between germline ends came to 21 bases. The CDR3 extends over 17 amino acids. CDR3 in amino acids: CASSITSPGERTDTQYF. The CDR3, as DNA: TGTGCCAGCAGCATCACTAGCCCGGGAGAGAGGACAGATACGCAGTATTTT.

The chain uses TRBV5-4 and TRBJ1-1; no definite D call. Trimming took off 4 bases at V and 4 bases at J, with 20 bases between the two ends. This CDR3 comprises 16 residues. Germline CDR1 is SGHNT and CDR2 is YYREEE (reference sequence). The CDR3 spells CASSGGMGERSTEAFF. CDR3 in DNA: TGTGCCAGCAGCGGAGGCATGGGAGAACGAAGCACTGAAGCTTTCTTT. The full variable domain, with the rest looked up from reference TRBV5-4 and TRBJ1-1, is ETGVTQSPTHLIKTRGQQVTLRCSSQSGHNTVSWYQQALGQGPQFIFQYYREEENGRGNFPPRFSGLQFPNYSSELNVNALELDDSALYLCASSGGMGERSTEAFFGQGTRLTVV.